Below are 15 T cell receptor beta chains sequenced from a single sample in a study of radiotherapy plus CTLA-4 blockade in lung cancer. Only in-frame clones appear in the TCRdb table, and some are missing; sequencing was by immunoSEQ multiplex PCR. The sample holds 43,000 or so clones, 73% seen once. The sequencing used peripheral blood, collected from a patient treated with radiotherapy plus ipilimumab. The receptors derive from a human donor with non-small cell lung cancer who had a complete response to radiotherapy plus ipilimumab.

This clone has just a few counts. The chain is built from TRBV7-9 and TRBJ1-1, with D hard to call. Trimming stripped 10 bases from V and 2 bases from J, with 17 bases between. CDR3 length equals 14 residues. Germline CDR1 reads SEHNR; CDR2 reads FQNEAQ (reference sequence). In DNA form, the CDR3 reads TGTGCCATGACGTCCGTTAGCCCAAACACTGAAGCTTTCTTT. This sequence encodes CAMTSVSPNTEAFF. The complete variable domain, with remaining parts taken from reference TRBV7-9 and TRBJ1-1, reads DTGVSQNPRHKITKRGQNVTFRCDPISEHNRLYWYRQTLGQGPEFLTYFQNEAQLEKSRLLSDRFSAERPKGSFSTLEIQRTEQGDSAMYLCAMTSVSPNTEAFFGQGTRLTVV.

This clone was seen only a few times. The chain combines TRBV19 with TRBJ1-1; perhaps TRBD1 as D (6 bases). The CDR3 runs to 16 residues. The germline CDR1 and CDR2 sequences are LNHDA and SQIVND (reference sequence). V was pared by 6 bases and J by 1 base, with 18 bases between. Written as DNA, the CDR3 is TGTGCCAGTAGACTGTCGGGACAAGGGACGAACACTGAAGCTTTCTTT. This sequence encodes CASRLSGQGTNTEAFF.

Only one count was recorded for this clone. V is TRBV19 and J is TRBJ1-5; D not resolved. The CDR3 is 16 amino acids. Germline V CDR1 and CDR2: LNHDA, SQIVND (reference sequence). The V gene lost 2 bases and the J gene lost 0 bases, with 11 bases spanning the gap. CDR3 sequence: CASSIPGGNSNQPQHF. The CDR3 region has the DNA TGTGCCAGTAGTATACCCGGAGGGAATAGCAATCAGCCCCAGCATTTT.

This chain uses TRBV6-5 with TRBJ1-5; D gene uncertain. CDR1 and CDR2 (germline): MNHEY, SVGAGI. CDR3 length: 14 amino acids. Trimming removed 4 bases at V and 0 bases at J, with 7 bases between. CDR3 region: CASSLRDSNQPQHF. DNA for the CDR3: TGTGCCAGCAGTTTGCGGGATAGCAATCAGCCCCAGCATTTT.

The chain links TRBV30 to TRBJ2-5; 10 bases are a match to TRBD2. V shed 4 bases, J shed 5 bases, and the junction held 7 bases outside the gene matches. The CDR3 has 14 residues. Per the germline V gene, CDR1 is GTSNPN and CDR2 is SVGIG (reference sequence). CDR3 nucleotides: TGTGCCTGGACTAGCGGGGGCTGGAGGGAGACCCAGTACTTC. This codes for CAWTSGGWRETQYF.

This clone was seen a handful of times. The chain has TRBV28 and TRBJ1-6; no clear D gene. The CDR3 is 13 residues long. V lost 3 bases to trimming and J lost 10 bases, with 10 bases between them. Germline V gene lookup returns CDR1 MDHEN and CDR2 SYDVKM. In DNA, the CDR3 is TGTGCCAGCAGTTTGAGGGTCGTGTCACCCCTCCACTTT. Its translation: CASSLRVVSPLHF. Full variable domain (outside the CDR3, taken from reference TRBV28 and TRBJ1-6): DVKVTQSSRYLVKRTGEKVFLECVQDMDHENMFWYRQDPGLGLRLIYFSYDVKMKEKGDIPEGYSVSREKKERFSLILESASTNQTSMYLCASSLRVVSPLHFGNGTRLTVT.

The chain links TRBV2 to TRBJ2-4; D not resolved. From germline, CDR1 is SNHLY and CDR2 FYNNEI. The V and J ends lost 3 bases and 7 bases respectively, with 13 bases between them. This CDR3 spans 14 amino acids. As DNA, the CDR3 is TGTGCCAGCAGTGATCAGTCACCTCTGAACATTCAGTACTTC. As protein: CASSDQSPLNIQYF.

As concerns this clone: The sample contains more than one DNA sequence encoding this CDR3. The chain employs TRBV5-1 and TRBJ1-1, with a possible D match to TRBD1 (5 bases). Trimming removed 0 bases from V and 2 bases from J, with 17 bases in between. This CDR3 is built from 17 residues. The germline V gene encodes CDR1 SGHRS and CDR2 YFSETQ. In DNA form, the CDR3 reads TGCGCCAGCAGCTTGGGTTCCGCGGGGGTGATCAACACTGAAGCTTTCTTT. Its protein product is CASSLGSAGVINTEAFF.

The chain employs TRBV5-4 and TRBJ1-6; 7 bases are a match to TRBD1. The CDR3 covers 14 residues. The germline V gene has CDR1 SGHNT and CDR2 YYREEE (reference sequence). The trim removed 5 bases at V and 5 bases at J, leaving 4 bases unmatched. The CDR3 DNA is TGTGCCAGCAGGCGGGACAGTGATAATTCACCCCTCCACTTT. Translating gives CASRRDSDNSPLHF.

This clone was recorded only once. CDR3 loop: CASRGQGIDQPQHF. The CDR3 nucleotides are TGTGCCAGCAGAGGACAGGGGATTGATCAGCCCCAGCATTTT. This chain connects TRBV6-5 to TRBJ1-5, with 9 bases aligning to TRBD1. The junction had 5 bases not matched to a gene; V was cut back by 6 bases and J by 5 bases. The CDR3 totals 14 residues. The germline V gene has CDR1 MNHEY and CDR2 SVGAGI.

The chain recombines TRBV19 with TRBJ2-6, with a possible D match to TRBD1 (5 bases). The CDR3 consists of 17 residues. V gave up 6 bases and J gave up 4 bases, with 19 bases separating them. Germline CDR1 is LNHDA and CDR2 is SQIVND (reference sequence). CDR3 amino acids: CASSYPPGRGGANVLTF. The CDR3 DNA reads TGTGCCAGTAGCTACCCCCCAGGGCGAGGAGGGGCCAACGTCCTGACTTTC.

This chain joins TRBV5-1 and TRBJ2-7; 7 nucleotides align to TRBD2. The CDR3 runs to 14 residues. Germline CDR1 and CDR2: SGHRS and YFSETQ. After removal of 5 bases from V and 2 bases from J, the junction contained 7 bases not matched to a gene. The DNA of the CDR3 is TGCGCCAGCAGTCCGGGGACTACGGCCTACGAGCAGTACTTC. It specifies CASSPGTTAYEQYF.

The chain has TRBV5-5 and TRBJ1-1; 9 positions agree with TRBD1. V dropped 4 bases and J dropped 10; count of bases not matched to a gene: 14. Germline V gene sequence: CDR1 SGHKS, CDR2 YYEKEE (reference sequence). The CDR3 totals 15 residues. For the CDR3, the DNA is TGTGCCAGCAGCCCAGACCGGGACAGGGTGCATGGAGCTTTCTTT. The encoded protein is CASSPDRDRVHGAFF.

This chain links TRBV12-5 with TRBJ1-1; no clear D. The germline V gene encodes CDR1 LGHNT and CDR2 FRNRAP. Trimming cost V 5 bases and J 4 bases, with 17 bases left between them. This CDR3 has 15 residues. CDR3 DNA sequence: TGTGCTAGTGGTCCCCGGGAGGGAAGGGTCACTGAAGCTTTCTTT. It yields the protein CASGPREGRVTEAFF.

This chain's CDR3 is CASTNRVDFHEQYF. For the CDR3, the DNA is TGTGCCAGCACAAACAGGGTAGATTTCCACGAGCAGTACTTC. The chain combines TRBV5-4 with TRBJ2-5, with D maybe TRBD1 (6 bases). The DNA end is a closer match to TRBJ2-7, so the J assignment may be wrong. The CDR3 length is 14 residues. Germline CDR1 and CDR2: SGHNT and YYREEE (reference sequence).